What follows are 17 T cell receptor beta chains derived from one specimen sequenced in a study of naive and memory T cell subsets. Study-level results: Especially in CD8 cells, naive repertoires contained a few larger clonotypes, possibly CD45RA-re-expressing memory cells.

No antigen has been identified for these receptors. Both TRBC1 and TRBC2 were covered by a beta constant-region primer of two equimolar oligonucleotides. Nested alpha and beta constant-region primers with the SP2 primer drove four PCR rounds on ligated cDNA. One entry per CDR3 protein results from TCRdb running MiXCR on the UMI-ligation and nested PCR reads. In the table there are around 160,000 distinct CDR3 sequences, 20% to 25% of which are singletons. Sequences were obtained from naive CD4+ T cells from blood. Receptors originate from a human donor in good health.

This clonotype was seen a few times. This chain joins TRBV7-2 and TRBJ1-5; 7 bases are a match to TRBD1. After removal of 0 bases from V and 3 bases from J, the junction contained 5 bases not matched to a gene. Germline V lookup: CDR1 SGHTA, CDR2 FQGNSA. The length of the CDR3 is 16 residues. CDR3 residues: CASSLAGTEYNQPQHF. Here the CDR3 DNA reads TGTGCCAGCAGCTTAGCCGGGACAGAGTACAATCAGCCCCAGCATTTT.

This chain joins TRBV28 and TRBJ2-5; no definite D call. This CDR3 is 13 amino acids long. Germline V gives CDR1 MDHEN, CDR2 SYDVKM. V lost 5 bases and J 1 base, leaving 8 bases between the germline ends. Here the CDR3 DNA reads TGTGCCAGCAGTGTAACGGCCCAAGAGACCCAGTACTTC. Translated, it gives CASSVTAQETQYF.

This clonotype was recorded many times. The CDR3 protein is CSVGTGMNTGELFF. In DNA, the CDR3 is TGCAGCGTGGGGACTGGGATGAACACCGGGGAGCTGTTTTTT. The chain couples TRBV29-1 to TRBJ2-2; D might be TRBD2 (6 bases). Germline CDR1 is SQVTM and CDR2 is ANQGSEA. The V gene lost 6 bases and the J gene lost 1 base, with 12 bases spanning the gap. The CDR3 loop spans 14 amino acids.

This clonotype was counted between two and nine times. CDR3 DNA: TGTGCCACCAGTGATCCTACACCAGGACTTGGCAATGAGCAGTTCTTC. Its protein is CATSDPTPGLGNEQFF. This chain uses TRBV24-1 with TRBJ2-1, with D possibly matching TRBD2 (5 bases). V was trimmed by 3 bases and J by 6 bases, leaving 17 bases between them. Germline V gives CDR1 KGHDR, CDR2 SFDVKD. This CDR3 spans 16 amino acids.

The V call is TRBV4-1, the J call TRBJ1-1; no clear D gene. With 3 bases removed from V and 0 bases from J, the gap between germline ends came to 20 bases. The CDR3 spans 18 residues. Per germline, CDR1 MGHRA and CDR2 YSYEKL. CDR3 in DNA: TGCGCCAGCAGCCACGATCTCCAACGGGGAAACGTGAACACTGAAGCTTTCTTT. Translating it yields CASSHDLQRGNVNTEAFF.

The rearrangement joins TRBV20-1 to TRBJ2-3; D is uncertain. The CDR3 runs 15 residues. Germline V gene data show CDR1 as DFQATT and CDR2 as SNEGSKA (reference sequence). V was pared by 3 bases and J by 0 bases, with 13 bases between. The CDR3 protein is CSARSSATSTDTQYF. For the CDR3, the DNA is TGCAGTGCTAGGTCGAGCGCTACTAGCACAGATACGCAGTATTTT.

As to this clonotype: A much larger clone differs by one base, so this may be a read error. The genes are TRBV2 and TRBJ2-2; D not resolved. Germline assignment: CDR1 SNHLY and CDR2 FYNNEI. This CDR3 contains 12 residues. Trimming took off 5 bases at V and 1 base at J, with 2 bases between the two ends. CDR3 in amino acids: CASSMNTGELFF. The CDR3 nucleotides are TGTGCCAGCAGTATGAACACCGGGGAGCTGTTTTTT.

J is TRBJ1-2 and V is TRBV28; possible D gene TRBD1, 6 bases. CDR3 length: 16 amino acids. From germline, CDR1 is MDHEN and CDR2 SYDVKM. V lost 4 bases, J lost 2 bases, and 17 bases lay in between. The CDR3 nucleotides are TGTGCCAGCAGTTCCCCCCCCCCGGGGGCCAACTATGGCTACACCTTC. This gives the protein CASSSPPPGANYGYTF.

This clonotype appeared a single time. The chain joins TRBV20-1 to TRBJ2-1; the D gene could be TRBD1 or TRBD2 (5 bases each). The V end was cut by 4 bases, the J end by 2 bases, with 9 bases between. Germline-derived CDR1 and CDR2 are DFQATT and SNEGSKA (reference sequence). CDR3 size: 13 residues. CDR3 residues: CSAMRGTYNEQFF. DNA for the CDR3: TGCAGTGCTATGAGGGGTACCTACAATGAGCAGTTCTTC.

This clonotype showed up just a few times. The rearrangement links TRBV7-9 to TRBJ2-5; 7 nucleotides align to TRBD1. From germline, CDR1 is SEHNR and CDR2 FQNEAQ (reference sequence). This CDR3 spans 12 amino acids. The V segment lost 6 bases and the J segment 5 bases; nucleotides outside the gene matches: 3. CDR3 nucleotides: TGTGCCAGCAGAGGGACAGTGGAGACCCAGTACTTC. Its protein is CASRGTVETQYF.

This clonotype has ten or more counts. The chain recombines TRBV28 with TRBJ2-1; a weak D match, TRBD1 (6 bases). The CDR3 covers 15 residues. V lost 10 bases and J 8 bases, leaving 24 bases between the germline ends. The V gene's germline CDR1 is MDHEN and CDR2 SYDVKM. In DNA, the CDR3 is TGTGCCACCCGGGTGGGACGCCAGCAGGGGCATGAGCAGTTCTTC. Translated, it gives CATRVGRQQGHEQFF.

The chain is built from TRBV20-1 and TRBJ1-2; D remains ambiguous. Germline-derived CDR1 and CDR2 are DFQATT and SNEGSKA (reference sequence). The CDR3 spans 14 residues. Trimming removed 3 bases from V and 5 bases from J, with 16 bases in between. CDR3 in DNA: TGCAGTGCTAGTTTCGGCGACGTACTATATGGCTACACCTTC. It codes for CSASFGDVLYGYTF.

In its sample, this clonotype was seen once. This chain joins TRBV18 and TRBJ2-7; 8 nucleotides align to TRBD2. V lost 3 bases, J lost 6 bases, and 1 base stayed unmatched. The CDR3 covers 12 residues. CDR1 KGHSH and CDR2 LQKENI come from the germline V gene. This chain's CDR3 is CASSPGRGEQYF. CDR3 nucleotide sequence: TGTGCCAGCTCACCCGGGAGGGGCGAGCAGTACTTC.

V and J are TRBV28 and TRBJ2-6, with 7 bases matching TRBD1. The V segment lost 1 base and the J segment 1 base; nucleotides outside the gene matches: 7. The CDR3 totals 18 residues. In germline, CDR1 is MDHEN, CDR2 SYDVKM. The CDR3 sequence is CASSLYRQGRSGANVLTF. Written as DNA, the CDR3 is TGTGCCAGCAGTTTATACCGACAGGGAAGATCTGGGGCCAACGTCCTGACTTTC.

This clonotype was observed many times. This sequence joins TRBV18 and TRBJ2-1; no firm D call. V was pared by 2 bases and J by 0 bases, with 8 bases between. The length of the CDR3 is 15 residues. Germline values: CDR1 KGHSH, CDR2 LQKENI. The CDR3 coding sequence is TGTGCCAGCTCACCAGGGATTACCTCCTACAATGAGCAGTTCTTC. It codes for CASSPGITSYNEQFF.

This clonotype was seen more than once but under ten times. Here the CDR3 reads CASSSRTDFSGNTIYF. The CDR3 DNA reads as TGTGCCAGCAGCTCTCGGACGGACTTCTCTGGAAACACCATATATTTT. The chain recombines TRBV7-9 with TRBJ1-3; D gene unclear. The CDR3 has 16 amino acids. With 4 bases removed from V and 0 bases from J, the gap between germline ends came to 13 bases. CDR1 is SEHNR, CDR2 FQNEAQ, per germline (reference sequence).

DNA of the CDR3: TGCAGTGCACGGACAGTCCAAGAGACCCAGTACTTC. It yields the protein CSARTVQETQYF. The chain recombines TRBV20-1 with TRBJ2-5, with a possible D match to TRBD1 (6 bases). Germline-derived CDR1 and CDR2 are DFQATT and SNEGSKA (reference sequence). The CDR3 is 12 residues long. Trimming shortened V by 6 bases and J by 1 base, and 9 bases separated the two germline ends.